What follows is one T cell receptor beta chain and its context. Its antigen is unidentified. The sample is drawn from a study of cytomegalovirus exposure and HLA in healthy donors. On the study more broadly: Early released data comprised approximately 85 million unique TCRs from HLA-typed donors. Of the donors genotyped, several hundred in all, 75% to 90% fell in the Caucasian-associated ancestry cluster. Study results and caveats: DRB1 had the most TCR associations and HLA-C the fewest, a later analysis found, with rates varying by HLA locus.

Vbeta (60) and Jbeta (13) primers were used in the PCR. Clones were sequenced by immunoSEQ multiplex PCR, and TCRdb holds only the in-frame ones, with some missing. The sample contains over 120,000 clones, 60% to 85% of which appear only once. The length of the CDR3 is 14 residues. Looked up from germline, CDR1 is SGHRS and CDR2 is YFSETQ. V gave up 1 base and J gave up 1 base, with 7 bases separating them. The sequencing sample was made of PBMCs. V gene TRBV5-1 combines with J gene TRBJ2-3, with D possibly matching TRBD2 (5 bases). This TCR derives from a man younger than 45 in good health and CMV-seronegative. The CDR3 region has the DNA TGCGCCAGCAGCTTGTCCGGGGGCACAGATACGCAGTATTTT. This gives the protein CASSLSGGTDTQYF.